The 5 T cell receptor beta chains listed next were all sequenced from one sample in a study of cytomegalovirus exposure and HLA in healthy donors. The PCR used 60 Vbeta and 13 Jbeta primers. This table comes from immunoSEQ multiplex PCR, and its TCRdb copy is limited to in-frame clones, with some not included. The data show about 110,000 clones, with 71% seen just once and roughly 2.8% held by the top ten. Source material: PBMCs. Every receptor here comes from a female donor in good health and CMV-seronegative.

The V gene is TRBV19, the J gene TRBJ1-5; 7 bases agree with TRBD1. The CDR3 loop spans 13 amino acids. V lost 7 bases and J lost 6; bases outside the gene matches: 6. Germline V lookup: CDR1 LNHDA, CDR2 SQIVND (reference sequence). The CDR3 DNA is TGTGCCAGTACTCCGGGACAGTCTCAGCCCCAGCATTTT. This gives the protein CASTPGQSQPQHF.

V and J are TRBV6-1 and TRBJ2-1; 7 bases agree with TRBD1. This CDR3 comprises 15 residues. The V gene's germline CDR1 is MNHNS and CDR2 SASEGT. V was pared by 4 bases and J by 3 bases, with 6 bases of the junction left unmatched. The CDR3 loop is CASSGDRSRYNEQFF. CDR3 in DNA: TGTGCCAGCAGTGGGGACAGATCCCGCTACAATGAGCAGTTCTTC.

The DNA for the CDR3 is TGTGCCAGCAGCGTAACAGGGAGAGAGACCCAGTACTTC. This sequence encodes CASSVTGRETQYF. This chain connects TRBV9 to TRBJ2-5, with D possibly being TRBD1 (6 bases). Trimming cost V 1 base and J 4 bases, with 8 bases left between them. The CDR3 runs 13 residues. Germline lookup yields CDR1 SGDLS and CDR2 YYNGEE.

The V gene is TRBV4-3, the J gene TRBJ2-3; D may be TRBD2 (6 bases). The germline V gene has CDR1 LGHNA and CDR2 YSLEER. V was clipped by 3 bases and J by 4 bases, with 11 bases between them. CDR3 length: 14 residues. This chain's CDR3 is CASSQEGLADTQYF. The CDR3 coding sequence is TGCGCCAGCAGCCAGGAGGGTTTGGCAGATACGCAGTATTTT.

V gene TRBV30 combines with J gene TRBJ2-7, with D unresolved. CDR1 and CDR2 from the germline V gene are GTSNPN and SVGIG (reference sequence). V was trimmed by 2 bases and J by 4 bases, leaving 9 bases between them. The CDR3 runs 12 residues. CDR3 residues: CAWSTGPYEQYF. The CDR3 DNA follows: TGTGCCTGGAGTACGGGTCCGTACGAGCAGTACTTC.